These 30 T cell receptor beta chains originate from one sample sequenced in a study of cytomegalovirus exposure and HLA in healthy donors. Use of 60 Vbeta and 13 Jbeta primers characterized the PCR. The protocol was immunoSEQ multiplex PCR, while the TCRdb copy is restricted to in-frame clones and leaves out a portion. The repertoire holds 130,000 to 150,000 clones, with 70% to 80% as singletons. Input material: PBMCs. The receptor set was obtained from a male donor in good health and CMV-seronegative.

The V call is TRBV2, the J call TRBJ2-1; weak D call: TRBD2 (7 bases). CDR1 SNHLY and CDR2 FYNNEI come from the germline V gene. This CDR3 has 15 amino acids. V was cut by 1 base and J by 8 bases, with 15 bases left in between. CDR3 in amino acids: CASSEVGGGGDEQFF. In DNA, the CDR3 is TGTGCCAGCAGTGAAGTGGGCGGGGGCGGGGATGAGCAGTTCTTC.

This clone turned up a few times. The chain uses TRBV29-1 and TRBJ2-1, with D perhaps TRBD1 (7 bases). V lost 5 bases to trimming and J lost 10 bases, with 15 bases between them. Germline V gives CDR1 SQVTM, CDR2 ANQGSEA. There are 12 residues in the CDR3. CDR3 DNA sequence: TGCAGCGTTCCGGAGGGGGCCGGGGAGCAGTTCTTC. It encodes CSVPEGAGEQFF.

DNA of the CDR3: TGTGCCTCCAGACAGGGGCGTGAGCAGTTCTTC. Amino acid sequence: CASRQGREQFF. The V gene is TRBV6-4, the J gene TRBJ2-1, with TRBD1 matching over 8 bases. Germline lookup yields CDR1 MRHNA and CDR2 SNTAGT. V was pared by 11 bases and J by 9 bases, with 6 bases of the junction left unmatched. This CDR3 spans 11 amino acids.

The genes are TRBV29-1 and TRBJ1-2, with TRBD1 matching over 7 bases. V was pared by 7 bases and J by 5 bases, with 10 bases of the junction left unmatched. This CDR3 region has 13 residues. Germline V gives CDR1 SQVTM, CDR2 ANQGSEA. The DNA of the CDR3 is TGCAGCGCACAAAGCCGGGACAGATATGGCTACACCTTC. Residues: CSAQSRDRYGYTF.

J is TRBJ1-1 and V is TRBV2, with no clear D. V lost 9 bases and J 3 bases, leaving 14 bases between the germline ends. The CDR3 spans 13 residues. Germline CDR1 and CDR2: SNHLY and FYNNEI. CDR3 nucleotides: TGTGCCAGGAGGTTGGAGGTGGACACTGAAGCTTTCTTT. Protein: CARRLEVDTEAFF.

V is TRBV6-1 and J is TRBJ1-1; no definite D call. This CDR3 spans 16 amino acids. With 1 base removed from V and 6 bases from J, the gap between germline ends came to 18 bases. CDR1 MNHNS and CDR2 SASEGT come from the germline V gene. The DNA of the CDR3 is TGTGCCAGCAGTGAAGGTTACTCCACCCGTGAGGCTGAAGCTTTCTTT. Amino acids: CASSEGYSTREAEAFF.

The chain is built from TRBV6-1 and TRBJ1-6; unclear D gene. CDR3 size: 14 residues. V lost 6 bases to trimming and J lost 0 bases, with 6 bases between them. Germline CDR1 and CDR2: MNHNS and SASEGT. CDR3 protein: CASRGSSYNSPLHF. CDR3 in DNA: TGTGCCAGCAGGGGGAGCTCCTATAATTCACCCCTCCACTTT.

This clone came up once. The chain joins TRBV6-5 to TRBJ1-1, with D tentatively TRBD1 (6 bases). There are 12 residues in the CDR3. From germline, CDR1 is MNHEY and CDR2 SVGAGI. Trimming stripped 7 bases from V and 9 bases from J, with 15 bases between. Written as DNA, the CDR3 is TGTGCCAGCACCACAGGACAGACCCAAGCTTTCTTT. Residues: CASTTGQTQAFF.

CDR3 bases: TGTGCCGTCGGCAGGCCCGAGACCCAGTACTTC. It codes for CAVGRPETQYF. This chain uses TRBV6-6 with TRBJ2-5; the D is unclear. The CDR3 is made up of 11 amino acids. From germline, CDR1 is MNHNY and CDR2 SVGAGI (reference sequence). Trimming removed 11 bases from V and 5 bases from J, with 12 bases in between.

The CDR3 sequence is CASSDPPSGGTYEQYF. The CDR3 bases are TGTGCCAGCAGTGACCCCCCCAGCGGGGGGACCTACGAGCAGTACTTC. The rearrangement uses TRBV2 and TRBJ2-7, with 9 bases that match TRBD2. V trimming: 3 bases; J trimming: 2 bases; junction bases outside the gene matches: 8. CDR1 SNHLY and CDR2 FYNNEI come from the germline V gene. This CDR3 has 16 residues.

V is TRBV5-1 and J is TRBJ1-6, with TRBD1 as a possible D gene (6 bases). This CDR3 is 14 amino acids long. The V end lost 4 bases, the J end lost 4 bases, and 9 bases lay between the germline ends. Germline CDR1 and CDR2: SGHRS and YFSETQ. The CDR3 DNA reads TGCGCCAGCAGCCAGGGGAAATATAATTCACCCCTCCACTTT. Translation gives CASSQGKYNSPLHF.

This chain joins TRBV20-1 and TRBJ1-1, with 8 bases aligning to TRBD1. The CDR3 has 11 amino acids. Per germline, CDR1 DFQATT and CDR2 SNEGSKA (reference sequence). The junction had 4 bases not matched to a gene; V was cut back by 6 bases and J by 7 bases. CDR3 residues: CSASDRGEAFF. The CDR3 region has the DNA TGCAGTGCCTCTGACAGGGGTGAAGCTTTCTTT.

The chain joins TRBV6-5 to TRBJ1-2; 7 nucleotides align to TRBD1. V gave up 0 bases and J gave up 4 bases; unmatched junction bases: 5. From germline, CDR1 is MNHEY and CDR2 SVGAGI. The CDR3 extends over 15 amino acids. The DNA for the CDR3 is TGTGCCAGCAGTTACTCGAAGGGGGCTAGCTATGGCTACACCTTC. Encoded protein: CASSYSKGASYGYTF.

The chain carries TRBV5-1 and TRBJ1-1, with D possibly being TRBD1 (6 bases). Germline V lookup: CDR1 SGHRS, CDR2 YFSETQ. Trimming removed 7 bases from V and 1 base from J, with 11 bases in between. The CDR3 covers 13 residues. In DNA form, the CDR3 reads TGCGCCAGCGGGGGCTCCGGGAACACTGAAGCTTTCTTT. Protein sequence: CASGGSGNTEAFF.

The chain carries TRBV6-5 and TRBJ1-5, with TRBD1 matching over 8 bases. Germline loops: CDR1 MNHEY, CDR2 SVGAGI. This CDR3 is 13 amino acids long. Trimming at V came to 6 bases and at J to 6 bases, leaving 4 bases not matched to a gene. As DNA, the CDR3 is TGTGCCAGCAGGGAGACAGGGGCTCAGCCCCAGCATTTT. Amino acids: CASRETGAQPQHF.

To note about this clone: A junction end diverges from the germline sequence, so it may reflect a read error. The J gene is TRBJ2-7, the V gene TRBV2; D perhaps matches TRBD2 (6 bases). CDR1 is SNHLY and CDR2 is FYNNEI in the germline V gene. The CDR3 is made up of 13 amino acids. This CDR3 is CASTLEWAGPQHF. The CDR3 DNA follows: TGTGCCAGCACCTTGGAATGGGCGGGACCCCAACACTTC. The full variable domain, with the rest looked up from reference TRBV2 and TRBJ2-7, is EPEVTQTPSHQVTQMGQEVILRCVPISNHLYFYWYRQILGQKVEFLVSFYNNEISEKSEIFDDQFSVERPDGSNFTLKIRSTKLEDSAMYFCASTLEWAGPQHFGPGTRLTVT.

V and J are TRBV29-1 and TRBJ2-2; tentatively, D is TRBD2 (6 bases). The CDR3 is 16 amino acids. In germline, CDR1 is SQVTM, CDR2 ANQGSEA. Trimming cost V 4 bases and J 4 bases, with 19 bases left between them. The CDR3 DNA sequence: TGCAGCGTTGGAGGACTACCTACGCGGGGCACCGGGGAGCTGTTTTTT. The encoded protein is CSVGGLPTRGTGELFF.

The V gene is TRBV5-5, the J gene TRBJ1-1; 7 positions agree with TRBD1. This CDR3 spans 13 amino acids. CDR1 and CDR2 from the germline V gene are SGHKS and YYEKEE (reference sequence). The V and J ends lost 4 bases and 4 bases, in that order; junction bases with no gene match: 4. This CDR3 is CASSSTGATEAFF. CDR3 nucleotide sequence: TGTGCCAGCAGCAGTACAGGGGCCACTGAAGCTTTCTTT.

This clone showed up just once. The V gene is TRBV19, the J gene TRBJ1-1, with D perhaps matching TRBD1 (6 bases). Between the trimmed V and J ends, which lost 5 bases and 8 bases, there was a span of 9 bases. Germline V gene lookup returns CDR1 LNHDA and CDR2 SQIVND (reference sequence). This CDR3 is 11 amino acids long. The CDR3 loop is CASSQGWEAFF. CDR3 nucleotide sequence: TGTGCCAGTAGTCAGGGGTGGGAAGCTTTCTTT.

This chain links TRBV2 with TRBJ1-5; D possibly corresponds to TRBD1 (6 bases). Trimming cost V 4 bases and J 4 bases, with 17 bases left between them. Germline CDR1 and CDR2: SNHLY and FYNNEI. The CDR3 length is 16 residues. This CDR3 is CASSGIQGASNQPQHF. The CDR3, as DNA: TGTGCCAGCAGTGGGATACAGGGCGCCTCGAATCAGCCCCAGCATTTT.

This rearrangement joins TRBV7-2 to TRBJ2-3; 7 nucleotides line up with TRBD2. The CDR3 is 17 residues long. Germline-derived CDR1 and CDR2 are SGHTA and FQGNSA. V shed 2 bases, J shed 0 bases, and the junction held 8 bases outside the gene matches. The CDR3 DNA sequence: TGTGCCAGCAGCTTACCAACCCCGGGGGGAAGCACAGATACGCAGTATTTT. Amino acid sequence: CASSLPTPGGSTDTQYF.

The chain is built from TRBV5-1 and TRBJ2-5; 7 bases match TRBD1. The end of the DNA fits TRBJ2-7 better, so the J call may be wrong. Germline V gene lookup returns CDR1 SGHRS and CDR2 YFSETQ. There are 14 residues in the CDR3. The CDR3 DNA reads TGCGCCAGCAGGCGTACAGGGGATAGCAACGAGCAGTACTTC. Its protein product is CASRRTGDSNEQYF.

The J gene is TRBJ1-1, the V gene TRBV4-3; D may be TRBD1 (5 bases). CDR3 size: 16 residues. The V and J ends lost 2 bases and 5 bases respectively, with 18 bases between them. Germline V gene lookup returns CDR1 LGHNA and CDR2 YSLEER. The CDR3 DNA is TGCGCCAGCAGCCAAAGATCTGGAGATGGGGCAACTGAAGCTTTCTTT. Translating gives CASSQRSGDGATEAFF.

This chain joins TRBV5-4 and TRBJ1-2; 10 bases are a match to TRBD1. The CDR3 length is 13 residues. Germline V gene sequence: CDR1 SGHNT, CDR2 YYREEE (reference sequence). V trimming: 3 bases; J trimming: 7 bases; junction bases outside the gene matches: 3. CDR3 protein: CASSSWTGGGYTF. The DNA of the CDR3 is TGTGCCAGCAGCTCTTGGACAGGGGGTGGCTACACCTTC.

This clone was detected a few times. V gene TRBV30 combines with J gene TRBJ1-2; D unresolved. V lost 0 bases and J 6 bases, leaving 29 bases between the germline ends. Germline V CDR1 and CDR2: GTSNPN, SVGIG (reference sequence). The CDR3 is made up of 19 amino acids. The DNA of the CDR3 is TGTGCCTGGAGTGTCATAAATTTGGCTGGAGAAGCCTGGTGGAATGGCTACACCTTC. Its protein is CAWSVINLAGEAWWNGYTF.

The rearrangement uses TRBV5-1 and TRBJ2-6, with 10 bases identical to TRBD1. Trimming at V came to 4 bases and at J to 0 bases, leaving 7 bases not matched to a gene. This CDR3 has 18 residues. Germline-derived CDR1 and CDR2 are SGHRS and YFSETQ. The CDR3 here is CASSPRQGATSGANVLTF. CDR3 nucleotides: TGCGCCAGCAGCCCCAGACAGGGGGCGACCTCTGGGGCCAACGTCCTGACTTTC.

The chain employs TRBV7-2 and TRBJ1-1; TRBD1 matches at 7 bases. Germline lookup yields CDR1 SGHTA and CDR2 FQGNSA. V gave up 1 base and J gave up 1 base; unmatched junction bases: 3. CDR3 length: 15 residues. The CDR3 loop reads CASSLDPGGNTEAFF. The CDR3 region has the DNA TGTGCCAGCAGCTTAGACCCAGGGGGGAACACTGAAGCTTTCTTT.

This chain connects TRBV4-3 to TRBJ2-5; 12 nucleotides match TRBD2. The V and J ends lost 1 base and 7 bases, in that order; junction bases with no gene match: 7. CDR1 and CDR2 (germline): LGHNA, YSLEER. This CDR3 is built from 16 residues. The CDR3 sequence: CASSQASGGASVTQYF. The CDR3 DNA sequence: TGCGCCAGCAGCCAAGCTAGCGGGGGGGCTTCGGTGACCCAGTACTTC.

The CDR3 is CASKAGTGNEKLFF. In DNA form, the CDR3 reads TGTGCCAGCAAAGCCGGGACAGGGAATGAAAAACTGTTTTTT. V usage is TRBV27 and J usage is TRBJ1-4, with 9 bases matching TRBD1. Per germline, CDR1 MNHEY and CDR2 SMNVEV (reference sequence). V shed 7 bases and J 5 bases; nucleotides not matched to a gene: 5. The CDR3 sequence is 14 residues long.

In its sample, this clone was seen a few times. The chain combines TRBV10-3 with TRBJ1-5; D is uncertain. Germline values: CDR1 ENHRY, CDR2 SYGVKD. The CDR3 spans 13 residues. V lost 3 bases, J lost 1 base, and 4 bases lay in between. CDR3 loop: CAISDGSNQPQHF. CDR3 sequence (DNA): TGTGCCATCAGTGATGGCAGCAATCAGCCCCAGCATTTT.